The 29 T cell receptor beta chains below come from one sample, sequenced in a study of shared clonotypes between healthy human individuals. Sequenced by immunoSEQ multiplex PCR; TCRdb stores in-frame clones only, minus some. Of roughly 700,000 clones in the sample, roughly 70% were seen once. The sample was memory CD4+ T cells sorted from blood. Subset described: CD45RA-negative fraction. The receptor source for this set is a woman between 25 and 40 years old in good health.

In the case of this clone: Other DNA sequences from this sample encode an identical CDR3 as well. The rearrangement joins TRBV5-1 to TRBJ2-1; maybe TRBD2 (6 bases). V dropped 0 bases and J dropped 4 bases, with 8 bases sitting between them. Germline V gives CDR1 SGHRS, CDR2 YFSETQ. This CDR3 is 14 amino acids long. The CDR3 DNA is TGCGCCAGCAGCTTGGCGGGAGAATACAATGAGCAGTTCTTC. Protein product: CASSLAGEYNEQFF. Drawing the rest from reference TRBV5-1 and TRBJ2-1, the complete variable domain is KAGVTQTPRYLIKTRGQQVTLSCSPISGHRSVSWYQQTPGQGLQFLFEYFSETQRNKGNFPGRFSGRQFSNSRSEMNVSTLELGDSALYLCASSLAGEYNEQFFGPGTRLTVL.

The gene calls are TRBV23-1 and TRBJ2-7; perhaps TRBD2 as D (5 bases). TRBV23-1 carries the ORF label, with uncertain function. The CDR3 covers 21 residues. V lost 2 bases and J lost 1, with 30 bases in between. CDR3 protein: CASSQSGNCRTTRAKSYEQYF. CDR3 DNA: TGCGCCAGCAGTCAAAGCGGTAACTGCAGGACCACTCGGGCGAAATCCTACGAGCAGTACTTC.

This clone was found a few times. The CDR3 protein is CASSQRGANVLTF. CDR3 coding DNA: TGTGCCAGCAGCCAACGAGGGGCCAACGTCCTGACTTTC. The chain combines TRBV14 with TRBJ2-6, with D unclear. Trimming pared 2 bases from V and 4 bases from J, leaving 3 bases between. Germline lookup yields CDR1 SGHDN and CDR2 FVKESK. The CDR3 sequence is 13 residues long.

The rearrangement joins TRBV28 to TRBJ1-5; a possible D gene is TRBD1 (5 bases). The germline V and J ends were trimmed by 3 bases and 0 bases, with 12 bases remaining between them. Germline CDR1 MDHEN, CDR2 SYDVKM. The CDR3 consists of 16 residues. CDR3 loop: CASSFYLTVSNQPQHF. As DNA, the CDR3 is TGTGCCAGCAGTTTTTACCTGACAGTTAGCAATCAGCCCCAGCATTTT.

The chain employs TRBV2 and TRBJ2-1; tentatively, D is TRBD2 (5 bases). CDR3 size: 12 residues. The germline CDR1 and CDR2 sequences are SNHLY and FYNNEI. Trimming removed 7 bases from V and 3 bases from J, with 7 bases in between. Here the CDR3 reads CASNRDYNEQFF. In DNA form, the CDR3 reads TGTGCCAGCAACCGGGACTACAATGAGCAGTTCTTC.

The chain uses TRBV18 and TRBJ1-3; 8 bases line up with TRBD1. From germline, CDR1 is KGHSH and CDR2 LQKENI. The V segment lost 0 bases and the J segment 0 bases; nucleotides outside the gene matches: 1. CDR3 length: 16 residues. The CDR3 protein is CASSPPGTGSGNTIYF. In nucleotides, the CDR3 is TGTGCCAGCTCACCACCCGGGACAGGCTCTGGAAACACCATATATTTT.

In its sample, this clone was seen once. V and J are TRBV28 and TRBJ1-4, with 7 bases lining up with TRBD1. The junction had 12 bases not matched to a gene; V was cut back by 6 bases and J by 8 bases. The CDR3 totals 15 residues. In germline, CDR1 is MDHEN, CDR2 SYDVKM. CDR3 residues: CASRRPGQSLEKLFF. In nucleotides, the CDR3 is TGTGCCAGCAGGCGACCGGGACAGTCTTTGGAAAAACTGTTTTTT.

V gene TRBV4-2 combines with J gene TRBJ2-4, with TRBD2 identical over 10 bases. CDR3 size: 16 residues. Looked up from germline, CDR1 is LGHNA and CDR2 is YNFKEQ. The trim removed 3 bases at V and 6 bases at J, leaving 8 bases unmatched. The CDR3 coding sequence is TGTGCCAGCAGCCACCCTAGCGGGAGTGGGGGAAACATTCAGTACTTC. This codes for CASSHPSGSGGNIQYF.

The chain carries TRBV27 and TRBJ2-7; 8 bases line up with TRBD1. V was clipped by 3 bases and J by 3 bases; unmatched bases: 22. The germline V gene encodes CDR1 MNHEY and CDR2 SMNVEV (reference sequence). The CDR3 totals 20 residues. CDR3 loop: CASSLTGVVGPLVGYYEQYF. Written as DNA, the CDR3 is TGTGCCAGCAGTTTGACAGGGGTGGTCGGTCCCCTTGTGGGTTACTACGAGCAGTACTTC.

The chain employs TRBV28 and TRBJ1-3; D not certain. CDR3 length: 15 amino acids. Germline-derived CDR1 and CDR2 are MDHEN and SYDVKM. Trimming took 5 bases from V and 4 from J, leaving 15 bases between them. CDR3 region: CASSLGRMIGNTIYF. The CDR3 nucleotides read TGTGCCAGCAGTCTAGGACGGATGATCGGAAACACCATATATTTT.

The chain joins TRBV6-6 to TRBJ2-7; 8 nucleotides align to TRBD2. Germline loops: CDR1 MNHNY, CDR2 SVGAGI (reference sequence). Germline trimming cut 2 bases from V and 0 bases from J; bases unmatched to any gene: 6. The CDR3 contains 16 residues. CDR3 sequence: CASSYPGGRSSYEQYF. The DNA of the CDR3 is TGTGCCAGCAGTTACCCCGGCGGGAGGAGCTCCTACGAGCAGTACTTC.

This clone has just one count. This may be a read error, as it is one base from a much larger clone. This same CDR3 is encoded by further DNA sequences in the sample. CDR3 nucleotide sequence: TGTGCCAGCAGCTTAACAGATACGCAGTATTTT. Translated: CASSLTDTQYF. J is TRBJ2-3 and V is TRBV7-2, with unresolved D. The CDR3 length is 11 residues. Trimming removed 2 bases from V and 3 bases from J, with 0 bases in between. The germline V gene has CDR1 SGHTA and CDR2 FQGNSA.

This clone was recorded once. This rearrangement joins TRBV5-1 to TRBJ1-1, with a tentative D call TRBD1 (5 bases). Per the germline V gene, CDR1 is SGHRS and CDR2 is YFSETQ. V gave up 4 bases and J gave up 0 bases, with 13 bases separating them. The CDR3 contains 15 residues. The DNA of the CDR3 is TGCGCCAGCAGCACAGACAGATCGATGAACACTGAAGCTTTCTTT. It codes for CASSTDRSMNTEAFF.

The count of this clone is one. The CDR3 nucleotides are TGTGCCAGCAGACTCAGTCTACACTACGAGCAGTACTTC. This codes for CASRLSLHYEQYF. This sequence joins TRBV27 and TRBJ2-7; D is unresolved. This CDR3 region has 13 residues. The germline V gene has CDR1 MNHEY and CDR2 SMNVEV (reference sequence). Trimming took off 6 bases at V and 3 bases at J, with 12 bases between the two ends.

The rearrangement uses TRBV6-5 and TRBJ2-1, with 8 bases matching TRBD1. V shed 0 bases, J shed 10 bases, and the junction held 2 bases outside the gene matches. The CDR3 consists of 13 residues. Germline assignment: CDR1 MNHEY and CDR2 SVGAGI. CDR3 in DNA: TGTGCCAGCAGTTACTCGACAGGGGTAGAGCAGTTCTTC. Its translation: CASSYSTGVEQFF.

This clone occurred many times. This chain connects TRBV28 to TRBJ2-3; 11 bases fit TRBD1. The CDR3 is made up of 15 amino acids. V was clipped by 4 bases and J by 3 bases; unmatched bases: 3. Germline lookup yields CDR1 MDHEN and CDR2 SYDVKM. CDR3 region: CASSWTGGRTDTQYF. In DNA form, the CDR3 reads TGTGCCAGCAGTTGGACAGGGGGCCGTACAGATACGCAGTATTTT.

The chain carries TRBV30 and TRBJ2-3; 7 bases align to TRBD1. CDR3 size: 13 residues. Germline V gene sequence: CDR1 GTSNPN, CDR2 SVGIG (reference sequence). The CDR3 bases are TGTGCATCCGACAGGGCGGGTACAGATACGCAGTATTTT. As protein: CASDRAGTDTQYF.

This clone was recorded once. The chain joins TRBV7-2 to TRBJ2-7; D perhaps matches TRBD1 (6 bases). Germline CDR1 reads SGHTA; CDR2 reads FQGNSA. This CDR3 has 14 amino acids. Trimming took 4 bases from V and 6 from J, leaving 16 bases between them. CDR3 amino acids: CASSSTGSVLEQYF. CDR3 nucleotides: TGTGCCAGCAGCTCTACAGGGTCCGTCCTCGAGCAGTACTTC.

This clone was seen only once. The chain couples TRBV5-1 to TRBJ2-3, with 8 positions matching TRBD1. J was trimmed by 2 bases and V by 1 base; bases with no gene match: 6. Germline-derived CDR1 and CDR2 are SGHRS and YFSETQ. This CDR3 is 16 amino acids long. The CDR3 loop is CASSLTRTGNTDTQYF. The CDR3 DNA follows: TGCGCCAGCAGCTTGACTCGGACAGGGAACACAGATACGCAGTATTTT.

The chain uses TRBV7-7 and TRBJ2-1, with 10 bases identical to TRBD1. Trimming removed 5 bases from V and 0 bases from J; junction bases left unmatched: 7. The CDR3 has 17 residues. CDR1 is SSHAT and CDR2 is FNYEAQ in the germline V gene (reference sequence). The CDR3 region is CASSPRTGGSSYNEQFF. CDR3 bases: TGTGCCAGCAGCCCCCGGACAGGGGGAAGCTCCTACAATGAGCAGTTCTTC.

This clone was counted only a few times. V is TRBV11-2 and J is TRBJ2-3; weak D call: TRBD2 (5 bases). CDR1 is SGHAT, CDR2 FQNNGV, per germline. This CDR3 has 15 amino acids. Trimming removed 4 bases at V and 2 bases at J, with 13 bases between. CDR3 coding DNA: TGTGCCAGCAGCTCCTCTCGTAGCGCCACAGATACGCAGTATTTT. Translating it yields CASSSSRSATDTQYF.

CDR3 amino acids: CASSGGWGSQPQHF. The CDR3 DNA is TGTGCCAGCAGTGGAGGGTGGGGGAGTCAGCCCCAGCATTTT. V and J are TRBV6-1 and TRBJ1-5; tentative D call: TRBD1 (5 bases). V shed 4 bases and J shed 6 bases, with 13 bases lying between them. The CDR3 contains 14 residues. Germline CDR1 and CDR2: MNHNS and SASEGT.

The chain combines TRBV5-4 with TRBJ2-2; D not resolved. The CDR3 is 13 residues long. CDR1 is SGHNT, CDR2 YYREEE, per germline (reference sequence). Deletions cut 0 bases from V and 9 bases from J, with 9 bases between. DNA for the CDR3: TGTGCCAGCAGCTTGGGGGGTTTCAGGGAGCTGTTTTTT. Translation gives CASSLGGFRELFF. Full variable domain (remainder filled in from reference TRBV5-4 and TRBJ2-2): ETGVTQSPTHLIKTRGQQVTLRCSSQSGHNTVSWYQQALGQGPQFIFQYYREEENGRGNFPPRFSGLQFPNYSSELNVNALELDDSALYLCASSLGGFRELFFGEGSRLTVL.

The V and J genes are TRBV6-4 and TRBJ2-7; 14 nucleotides agree with TRBD2. The CDR3 has 15 residues. V trimming: 7 bases; J trimming: 4 bases; junction bases outside the gene matches: 6. Per the germline V gene, CDR1 is MRHNA and CDR2 is SNTAGT. Here the CDR3 DNA reads TGTGCCAGCACTGGGACTAGCGGGAGACGGTACGAGCAGTACTTC. As protein: CASTGTSGRRYEQYF.

The chain recombines TRBV2 with TRBJ2-2, with 7 bases that match TRBD1. Germline V gene lookup returns CDR1 SNHLY and CDR2 FYNNEI. The trim removed 8 bases at V and 2 bases at J, leaving 8 bases unmatched. The CDR3 runs 15 residues. Written as DNA, the CDR3 is TGTGCCAGCGGAAGGCAGGGGGTTAACACCGGGGAGCTGTTTTTT. Protein product: CASGRQGVNTGELFF.

The J gene is TRBJ1-1, the V gene TRBV19; D might be TRBD1 (5 bases). This CDR3 is built from 13 residues. Trimming took 5 bases from V and 6 from J, leaving 13 bases between them. Germline lookup yields CDR1 LNHDA and CDR2 SQIVND (reference sequence). The CDR3 protein is CASSPGRGPEAFF. The CDR3 DNA reads as TGTGCCAGTAGTCCGGGACGGGGCCCTGAAGCTTTCTTT.

This chain connects TRBV18 to TRBJ2-5, with 8 bases that match TRBD1. The CDR3 spans 15 residues. CDR1 and CDR2 from the germline V gene are KGHSH and LQKENI. J was trimmed by 5 bases and V by 1 base; bases with no gene match: 6. As DNA, the CDR3 is TGTGCCAGCTCACCACTGCAGGGGGCAGAGGAGACCCAGTACTTC. Amino acids: CASSPLQGAEETQYF.

The rearrangement links TRBV19 to TRBJ1-1; tentatively, D is TRBD1 (5 bases). Germline values: CDR1 LNHDA, CDR2 SQIVND (reference sequence). The germline V and J ends were trimmed by 5 bases and 1 base, with 5 bases remaining between them. The CDR3 spans 12 residues. CDR3 sequence: CASSGANTEAFF. DNA for the CDR3: TGTGCCAGTAGTGGGGCGAACACTGAAGCTTTCTTT. The whole variable domain, remainder taken from reference TRBV19 and TRBJ1-1, is DGGITQSPKYLFRKEGQNVTLSCEQNLNHDAMYWYRQDPGQGLRLIYYSQIVNDFQKGDIAEGYSVSREKKESFPLTVTSAQKNPTAFYLCASSGANTEAFFGQGTRLTVV.

This sequence joins TRBV6-1 and TRBJ2-1; D tentatively reads TRBD1 or TRBD2 (5 bases each). Per germline, CDR1 MNHNS and CDR2 SASEGT. The ends were cut back, 7 bases at V and 0 bases at J, with 13 bases in the middle. The CDR3 spans 15 residues. The CDR3: CASNGARGSYNEQFF. CDR3 in DNA: TGTGCCAGCAACGGGGCCCGTGGCTCCTACAATGAGCAGTTCTTC.